The next 28 T cell receptor beta chains were all read from a single sample in a study of T-cell reconstitution after alpha-beta-depleted transplantation in children. Preparing the TCRbeta library involved the use of unique molecular identifiers. A single record per CDR3 protein comes from TCRdb applying MiXCR to the PCR reads. The table lists approximately 240,000 distinct CDR3 sequences, approximately 10% of them singletons. Sequenced material: PBMCs, taken before TCRalphabeta/CD19-depleted stem cell transplant. The receptors come from a child under two years old with acute myeloid leukemia, due to receive a stem cell transplant.

This clonotype has a count of ten or more. This chain connects TRBV6-5 to TRBJ2-1, with 8 nucleotides matching TRBD2. The trim removed 7 bases at V and 13 bases at J, leaving 12 bases unmatched. This CDR3 has 13 residues. Germline CDR1 is MNHEY and CDR2 is SVGAGI. The CDR3 is CASTNPSGLLQFF. The DNA for the CDR3 is TGTGCCAGCACCAACCCTAGCGGGCTGCTTCAGTTCTTC.

The table lists this clonotype with many counts. V and J are TRBV20-1 and TRBJ2-1; D gene unclear. The CDR3 has 11 amino acids. Trimming removed 6 bases at V and 7 bases at J, with 10 bases between. Germline V lookup: CDR1 DFQATT, CDR2 SNEGSKA (reference sequence). Here the CDR3 DNA reads TGCAGTGCAAAATCCCGGAATGAGCAGTTCTTC. Translating gives CSAKSRNEQFF.

This clonotype was seen at least ten times. The CDR3 coding sequence is TGTGCCAGCAGCTTAAACGCCGCACATTCCAATGAGCAGTTCTTC. Translated, it gives CASSLNAAHSNEQFF. The chain links TRBV7-3 to TRBJ2-1, with no clear D. V was shortened by 1 base and J by 6 bases, with 13 bases between the two germline ends. Germline V CDR1 and CDR2: SGHTA, FQGTGA. CDR3 size: 15 residues.

This clonotype was seen repeatedly, ten times or more. J is TRBJ2-7 and V is TRBV20-1, with TRBD1 identical over 7 bases. Germline CDR1 reads DFQATT; CDR2 reads SNEGSKA (reference sequence). The CDR3 length is 12 residues. Unmatched junction bases numbered 3, after V lost 5 bases and J lost 2 bases. For the CDR3, the DNA is TGCAGTGCTTCGGACAGGACCTACGAGCAGTACTTC. It codes for CSASDRTYEQYF.

This clonotype was picked up many times. V is TRBV12-3 or TRBV12-4 and J is TRBJ2-2; D remains ambiguous. With 7 bases removed from V and 3 bases from J, the gap between germline ends came to 15 bases. This CDR3 contains 15 residues. CDR3 residues: CASTLMDVDTGELFF. CDR3 nucleotides: TGTGCCAGCACCCTCATGGACGTCGACACCGGGGAGCTGTTTTTT.

This clonotype showed up many times. The chain links TRBV5-1 to TRBJ2-7; 8 positions agree with TRBD2. This CDR3 has 14 residues. Per the germline V gene, CDR1 is SGHRS and CDR2 is YFSETQ. With V trimmed by 5 bases and J by 7 bases, 11 bases remained unmatched. CDR3 DNA sequence: TGCGCCAGCAGTTCAGGGAGCGGGAGAGATGAGCAGTACTTC. Protein: CASSSGSGRDEQYF.

This clonotype came up many times. The V and J genes are TRBV7-3 and TRBJ1-1, with D possibly being TRBD1 (5 bases). V lost 2 bases to trimming and J lost 1 base, with 8 bases between them. This CDR3 region has 14 residues. Germline assignment: CDR1 SGHTA and CDR2 FQGTGA. The DNA for the CDR3 is TGTGCCAGCAGCTTACAGGGACCGAACACTGAAGCTTTCTTT. Residues: CASSLQGPNTEAFF. The full variable domain, completed using reference TRBV7-3 and TRBJ1-1, is GAGVSQTPSNKVTEKGKYVELRCDPISGHTALYWYRQSLGQGPEFLIYFQGTGAADDSGLPNDRFFAVRPEGSVSTLKIQRTERGDSAVYLCASSLQGPNTEAFFGQGTRLTVV.

In this sample, this clonotype turned up many times. CDR3 DNA: TGTGCCAGCAGTTTCGACCACTTGGGCGGTGGCAATTCACCCCTCCACTTT. Protein: CASSFDHLGGGNSPLHF. This chain connects TRBV28 to TRBJ1-6; D is uncertain. Trimming stripped 3 bases from V and 7 bases from J, with 19 bases between. The CDR3 runs to 17 residues. Germline values: CDR1 MDHEN, CDR2 SYDVKM.

This clonotype has at least ten counts. This CDR3 is CASSRTLAYQPQHF. CDR3 sequence (DNA): TGTGCCAGCAGCCGGACACTGGCGTATCAGCCCCAGCATTTT. The rearrangement uses TRBV3-1 and TRBJ1-5, with TRBD1 as a possible D gene (5 bases). This CDR3 contains 14 residues. V lost 4 bases to trimming and J lost 5 bases, with 12 bases between them. The germline gives CDR1 LGHDT, CDR2 YNNKEL (reference sequence).

Turning to this clonotype: Just one base apart from a much larger clone, this may be a read error. The chain employs TRBV20-1 and TRBJ1-4; D gene unclear. The CDR3 contains 14 residues. V gave up 7 bases and J gave up 6 bases, with 18 bases separating them. From germline, CDR1 is DFQATT and CDR2 SNEGSKA (reference sequence). Here the CDR3 reads CSVLSRFRDEKLFF. The CDR3 region has the DNA TGCAGTGTTCTAAGTAGGTTCCGTGATGAAAAACTGTTTTTT.

This clonotype was seen ten or more times. The chain links TRBV20-1 to TRBJ2-1, with D possibly called TRBD1 or TRBD2 (6 bases each). The CDR3 totals 15 residues. The V gene lost 5 bases and the J gene lost 6 bases, with 20 bases spanning the gap. Per germline, CDR1 DFQATT and CDR2 SNEGSKA (reference sequence). The CDR3 coding sequence is TGCAGTGCTGTCGGGGGCCCGAAAGGGGCCAATGAGCAGTTCTTC. It yields the protein CSAVGGPKGANEQFF.

This clonotype was detected many times. V is TRBV5-1 and J is TRBJ1-5; D uncertain. Germline CDR1 is SGHRS and CDR2 is YFSETQ. The V and J ends lost 0 bases and 6 bases respectively, with 13 bases between them. There are 15 residues in the CDR3. Here the CDR3 reads CASSLDSFTSQPQHF. CDR3 in DNA: TGCGCCAGCAGCTTGGACTCGTTCACTTCTCAGCCCCAGCATTTT.

This clonotype has ten or more counts. This chain uses TRBV5-5 with TRBJ2-7, with D tentatively TRBD2 (6 bases). CDR3 length: 13 amino acids. Trimming removed 6 bases from V and 1 base from J, with 11 bases in between. Germline values: CDR1 SGHKS, CDR2 YYEKEE (reference sequence). CDR3 amino acids: CASNEGLSYEQYF. The CDR3, as DNA: TGTGCCAGCAACGAGGGACTTTCCTACGAGCAGTACTTC.

This clonotype appeared many times. The V call is TRBV20-1, the J call TRBJ2-3, with 11 bases matching TRBD2. Trimming took 2 bases from V and 1 from J; bases not matched to a gene: 2. CDR3 length: 15 amino acids. The germline V gene encodes CDR1 DFQATT and CDR2 SNEGSKA (reference sequence). The CDR3 here is CSARQTSGGTDTQYF. CDR3 sequence (DNA): TGCAGTGCTAGACAGACTAGCGGGGGCACAGATACGCAGTATTTT.

This clonotype was detected ten times or more. The chain employs TRBV27 and TRBJ1-5; D gene unclear. Germline-derived CDR1 and CDR2 are MNHEY and SMNVEV (reference sequence). The ends were cut back, 4 bases at V and 4 bases at J, with 8 bases in the middle. This CDR3 spans 13 amino acids. In DNA, the CDR3 is TGTGCCAGCAGTTCCAGGATTAATCAGCCCCAGCATTTT. It yields the protein CASSSRINQPQHF.

This clonotype was found many times. Germline and junction disagree at one end, which may indicate a read error. The J gene is TRBJ1-2, the V gene TRBV7-9; TRBD1 matches 7 bases. CDR1 and CDR2 (germline): SEHNR, FQNEAQ (reference sequence). The CDR3 spans 11 residues. CDR3 sequence: CASSSQGQVSF. In DNA, the CDR3 is TGTGCCAGCAGCTCCCAAGGACAGGTTTCCTTC. The full variable domain, rest sourced from reference TRBV7-9 and TRBJ1-2, is DTGVSQNPRHKITKRGQNVTFRCDPISEHNRLYWYRQTLGQGPEFLTYFQNEAQLEKSRLLSDRFSAERPKGSFSTLEIQRTEQGDSAMYLCASSSQGQVSFGSGTRLTVV.

The CDR3 spells CASSQNSGGASYNEQFF. The CDR3 nucleotides read TGTGCCAGCAGCCAAAACAGCGGGGGGGCATCCTACAATGAGCAGTTCTTC. V is TRBV4-2 and J is TRBJ2-1; 10 nucleotides align to TRBD2. The CDR3 runs to 17 residues. Germline values: CDR1 LGHNA, CDR2 YNFKEQ. Trimming cost V 2 bases and J 1 base; bases outside gene matches: 5.

This clonotype was counted many times. The V call is TRBV20-1, the J call TRBJ1-2; weak D call: TRBD1 (6 bases). The V end lost 0 bases, the J end lost 7 bases, and 12 bases lay between the germline ends. The V gene's germline CDR1 is DFQATT and CDR2 SNEGSKA (reference sequence). This CDR3 has 13 residues. CDR3 sequence reads: CSARDPQGIGYTF. The CDR3 nucleotides read TGCAGTGCTAGAGATCCGCAGGGGATTGGCTACACCTTC.

This clonotype has at least ten counts. The chain carries TRBV28 and TRBJ2-1; D ambiguous. V was shortened by 6 bases and J by 5 bases, with 17 bases between the two germline ends. The CDR3 spans 15 residues. Per germline, CDR1 MDHEN and CDR2 SYDVKM. The CDR3 DNA sequence: TGTGCCAGCAGCCCGTACAGTGCTCGTAACAATGAGCAGTTCTTC. Amino acids: CASSPYSARNNEQFF.

This clonotype was picked up many times. The rearrangement joins TRBV12-3 or TRBV12-4 to TRBJ1-1; no clear D. The CDR3 loop spans 14 amino acids. V lost 0 bases and J lost 7, with 12 bases in between. The CDR3 spells CASSLAPRAGEAFF. The CDR3 coding sequence is TGTGCCAGCAGTTTAGCGCCTAGGGCGGGTGAAGCTTTCTTT.

This clonotype was seen a handful of times. The genes are TRBV28 and TRBJ2-7; no definite D call. CDR1 and CDR2 (germline): MDHEN, SYDVKM. The CDR3 is 14 amino acids. The germline V and J ends were trimmed by 5 bases and 7 bases, with 18 bases remaining between them. This chain's CDR3 is CASSRVRVLGEQYF. The CDR3 region has the DNA TGTGCCAGCAGTCGGGTCAGAGTCTTGGGTGAGCAGTACTTC.

This clonotype has more than one count but fewer than ten. V and J are TRBV13 and TRBJ2-1, with 12 nucleotides matching TRBD2. This CDR3 has 22 residues. With V trimmed by 4 bases and J by 0 bases, 19 bases remained unmatched. Germline lookup yields CDR1 PRHDT and CDR2 FYEKMQ (reference sequence). The CDR3 sequence: CASSSLQPGLAGLPLSYNEQFF. The CDR3 DNA reads TGTGCCAGCAGCTCACTCCAACCGGGACTAGCGGGTCTCCCCCTCTCCTACAATGAGCAGTTCTTC.

This clonotype was detected ten times or more. The chain recombines TRBV12-3 or TRBV12-4 with TRBJ2-5; 14 nucleotides line up with TRBD2. This CDR3 has 18 residues. The V gene end was trimmed by 7 bases and the J gene end by 5 bases; junction bases not matched to a gene: 15. The DNA for the CDR3 is TGTGCCAGCACGAACACCGGGACTAGCGGGAGACGGGGTGAGACCCAGTACTTC. Protein sequence: CASTNTGTSGRRGETQYF.

In its sample, this clonotype was seen many times. This rearrangement joins TRBV6-5 to TRBJ1-1; TRBD1 is a possible D gene (6 bases). V was pared by 6 bases and J by 3 bases, with 20 bases between. The CDR3 loop spans 16 amino acids. CDR1 is MNHEY, CDR2 SVGAGI, per germline. DNA for the CDR3: TGTGCCAGCAGGAGAAGATGGGACACTCGAGACACTGAAGCTTTCTTT. Translated: CASRRRWDTRDTEAFF.

This clonotype was detected once. No conserved phenylalanine or tryptophan is present at the end of the CDR3, so a read error is the likely explanation. The rearrangement joins TRBV4-1 to TRBJ1-5; D not certain. Germline lookup yields CDR1 MGHRA and CDR2 YSYEKL. V gave up 0 bases and J gave up 1 base, with 7 bases separating them. The CDR3 is made up of 15 amino acids. This chain's CDR3 is CASSQDRSSNQPQHL. The CDR3, as DNA: TGCGCCAGCAGCCAAGATCGAAGCAGCAATCAGCCCCAGCATTTG.

This clonotype was observed at least ten times. The rearrangement joins TRBV7-2 to TRBJ1-2; D unclear. CDR1 and CDR2 from the germline V gene are SGHTA and FQGNSA. V was shortened by 1 base and J by 4 bases, with 10 bases between the two germline ends. The CDR3 covers 14 residues. The CDR3 bases are TGTGCCAGCAGCTTAGTGGGCAGCCTCTATGGCTACACCTTC. Amino acid sequence: CASSLVGSLYGYTF.

This clonotype was observed at least ten times. The gene calls are TRBV7-2 and TRBJ2-1; TRBD2 matches at 8 bases. Germline values: CDR1 SGHTA, CDR2 FQGNSA. This CDR3 comprises 12 residues. Unmatched junction bases numbered 3, after V lost 1 base and J lost 13 bases. In nucleotides, the CDR3 is TGTGCCAGCAGCTTAGGGAGCGGGAGACAGTTCTTC. It specifies CASSLGSGRQFF. Filled out from reference TRBV7-2 and TRBJ2-1, the complete variable domain reads GAGVSQSPSNKVTEKGKDVELRCDPISGHTALYWYRQSLGQGLEFLIYFQGNSAPDKSGLPSDRFSAERTGGSVSTLTIQRTQQEDSAVYLCASSLGSGRQFFGPGTRLTVL.

This clonotype occurred many times. The chain employs TRBV12-3 or TRBV12-4 and TRBJ1-2; D is possibly TRBD1 (6 bases). This CDR3 region has 14 residues. The V end lost 3 bases, the J end lost 3 bases, and 11 bases lay between the germline ends. The CDR3 loop is CASSFSAGDYGYTF. The CDR3 DNA follows: TGTGCCAGCAGTTTTTCGGCAGGGGACTATGGCTACACCTTC.